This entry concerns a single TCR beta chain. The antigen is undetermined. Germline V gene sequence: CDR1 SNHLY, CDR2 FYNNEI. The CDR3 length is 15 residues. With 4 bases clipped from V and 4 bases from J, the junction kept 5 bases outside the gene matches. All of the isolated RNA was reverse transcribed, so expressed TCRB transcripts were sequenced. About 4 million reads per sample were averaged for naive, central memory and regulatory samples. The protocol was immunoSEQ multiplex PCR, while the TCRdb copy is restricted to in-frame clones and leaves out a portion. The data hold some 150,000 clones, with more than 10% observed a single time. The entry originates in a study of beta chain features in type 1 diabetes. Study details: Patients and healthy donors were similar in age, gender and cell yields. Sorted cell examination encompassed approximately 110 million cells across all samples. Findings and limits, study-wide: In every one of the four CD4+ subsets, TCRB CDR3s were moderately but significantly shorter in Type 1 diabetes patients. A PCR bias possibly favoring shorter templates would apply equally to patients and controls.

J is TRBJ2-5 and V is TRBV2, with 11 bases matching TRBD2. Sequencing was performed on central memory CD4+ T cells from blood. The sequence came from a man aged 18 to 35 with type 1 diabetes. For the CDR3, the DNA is TGTGCCAGCAGTGTCACCGGGACTAGCGGAGAGACCCAGTACTTC. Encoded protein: CASSVTGTSGETQYF.